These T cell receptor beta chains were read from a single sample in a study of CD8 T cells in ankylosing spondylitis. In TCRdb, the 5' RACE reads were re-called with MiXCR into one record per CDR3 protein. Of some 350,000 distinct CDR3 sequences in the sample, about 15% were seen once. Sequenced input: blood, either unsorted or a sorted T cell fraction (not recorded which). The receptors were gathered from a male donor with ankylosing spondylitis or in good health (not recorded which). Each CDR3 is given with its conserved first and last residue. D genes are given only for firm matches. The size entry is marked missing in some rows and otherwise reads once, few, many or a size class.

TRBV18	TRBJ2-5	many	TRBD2	TGTGCCAGCTCACCAAGGACTAGCGGGTTTCAAGAGACCCAGTACTTC	CASSPRTSGFQETQYF
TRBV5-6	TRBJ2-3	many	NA	TGTGCCAGCAGTTTTTCCTCTACGGATACGCAGTATTTT	CASSFSSTDTQYF
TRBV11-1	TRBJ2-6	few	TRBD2	TGTGCCAGCAGCTCCCTACGGACTAGTTCGGACTCTGGGGCCAACGTCCTGACTTTC	CASSSLRTSSDSGANVLTF
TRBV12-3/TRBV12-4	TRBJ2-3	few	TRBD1	TGTGCCAGCAACCCTGACAGGGCTAGTACGCAGTATTTT	CASNPDRASTQYF
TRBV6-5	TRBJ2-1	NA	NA	TGTGCCAGCAGTTACTCAGGGGGGCCGGGGAATGAGCAGTTCTTC	CASSYSGGPGNEQFF
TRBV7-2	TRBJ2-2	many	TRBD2	TGTGCCAGCAGCCTTAGCGGGACTGGTTACGGGGAGCTGTTTTTT	CASSLSGTGYGELFF
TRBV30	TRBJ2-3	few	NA	TGTGCCTGGAGTGTATCGAGCAATACGCAGTATTTT	CAWSVSSNTQYF
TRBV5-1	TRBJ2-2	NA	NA	TGCGCCAGCAGCAGTGGCGAAGGCACCGGGGAGCTGTTTTTT	CASSSGEGTGELFF
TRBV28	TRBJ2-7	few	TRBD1	TGTGCCAGCAGGGGCACAGGGGACTCCTACGAGCAGTACTTC	CASRGTGDSYEQYF
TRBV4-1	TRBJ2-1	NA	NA	TGCGCCAGCAGCCAGCCCAGGGGGGCGGGCTACAATGAGCAGTTCTTC	CASSQPRGAGYNEQFF
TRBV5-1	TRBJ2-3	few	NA	TGCGCCAGCAGCTTGGCCAAGAGAGTCACAGATACGCAGTATTTT	CASSLAKRVTDTQYF
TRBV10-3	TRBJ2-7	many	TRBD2	TGTGCCATCAGTGAAATGCTAGCGGGAGAGCGGCCCTACGAGCAGTACTTC	CAISEMLAGERPYEQYF
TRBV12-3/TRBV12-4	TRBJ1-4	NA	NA	TGTGCCAGCAGTAAGAGAACGACGGGTAATGAAAAACTGTTTTTT	CASSKRTTGNEKLFF
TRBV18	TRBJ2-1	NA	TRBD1	TGTGCCAGCTCACTCGGGACAGGAGGAAATGAGCAGTTCTTC	CASSLGTGGNEQFF
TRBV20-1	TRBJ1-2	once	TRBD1	TGCAGTGCGCTTCAGACAGGGCTGGCAGGCTACACCTTC	CSALQTGLAGYTF
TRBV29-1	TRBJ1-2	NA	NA	TGCAGCGTTGATCAAAGCGGGGCTGGCTACACCTTC	CSVDQSGAGYTF
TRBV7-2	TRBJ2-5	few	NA	TGTGCCAGCAGCTTAGGGGTCGGAAAGGGGGTAGAGACCCAGTACTTC	CASSLGVGKGVETQYF
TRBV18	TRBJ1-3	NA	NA	TGTGCCAGCTCACCAGGCGTGGGGCCCACGCCAGACACCATATATTTT	CASSPGVGPTPDTIYF
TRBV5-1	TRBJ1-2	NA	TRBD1	TGCGCCAGCAGCTTATGGACAGGGTCGGGTGGCTACACCTTC	CASSLWTGSGGYTF
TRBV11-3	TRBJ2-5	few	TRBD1	TGTGCCAGCAGCCCCCTGGCGGGACAGGCCTCGATAGAGACCCAGTACTTC	CASSPLAGQASIETQYF
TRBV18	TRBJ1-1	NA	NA	TGTGCCAGCTCACCGTCGGCAGGGGCGAGCGCTGAAGCTTTCTTT	CASSPSAGASAEAFF
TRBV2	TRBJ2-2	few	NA	TGTGCCAGCAGTGAAGCGCTAAAGGGCGGGGAGCTGTTTTTT	CASSEALKGGELFF
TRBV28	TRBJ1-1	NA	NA	TGTGCCAGCAGTACTACGAGCGTTGAAGCTTTCTTT	CASSTTSVEAFF
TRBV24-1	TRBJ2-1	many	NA	TGTGCCACCAGTGCCCCCGGGAACCTGGGGGATGAGCAGTTCTTC	CATSAPGNLGDEQFF
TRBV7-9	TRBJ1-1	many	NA	TGTGCCAGCAGCTTACAGGGAGCTGAAGCTTTCTTT	CASSLQGAEAFF
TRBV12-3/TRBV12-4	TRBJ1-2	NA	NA	TGTGCCAGCAGTTTTAGGGGAGGTGACAGCCATGGCTACACCTTC	CASSFRGGDSHGYTF
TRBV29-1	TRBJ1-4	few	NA	TGCAGCTACCAAGCGGGGGGCGGTGAAAAACTGTTTTTT	CSYQAGGGEKLFF
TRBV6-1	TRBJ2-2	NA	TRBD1	TGTGCCAGCAGTAAAACAGGGGGCAGCGGGGAGCTGTTTTTT	CASSKTGGSGELFF
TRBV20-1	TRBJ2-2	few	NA	TGCAGTGCTCCGGTTCAGGGGTCCACCGGGGAGCTGTTTTTT	CSAPVQGSTGELFF
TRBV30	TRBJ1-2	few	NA	TGTGCCTGGAGTGGTACGGGCCCCTATGGCTACACCTTC	CAWSGTGPYGYTF
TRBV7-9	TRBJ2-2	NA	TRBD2	TGTGCCAGCAGGGGAGAGCGGGAGGGCCGCGGCACCGGGGAGCTGTTTTTT	CASRGEREGRGTGELFF
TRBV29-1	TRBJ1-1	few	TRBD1	TGCAGCGTTGACGGGACAGGGTCCGAAGCTTTCTTT	CSVDGTGSEAFF
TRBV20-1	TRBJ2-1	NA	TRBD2	TGCAGTGCTTCCCCGGGACTAGGGTACAATGAGCAGTTCTTC	CSASPGLGYNEQFF
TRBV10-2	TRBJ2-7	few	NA	TGCGCCAGCAGTGTTACAGGGACCTACGAGCAGTACTTC	CASSVTGTYEQYF
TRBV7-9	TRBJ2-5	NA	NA	TGTGCCAGCAGCCTGCGGCACCAAGAGACCCAGTACTTC	CASSLRHQETQYF
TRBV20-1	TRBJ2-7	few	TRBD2	TGCAGTGCTAGTCCTGGACCACTAGCGAATACCTACGAGCAGTACTTC	CSASPGPLANTYEQYF
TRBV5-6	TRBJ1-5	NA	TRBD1	TGTGCCAGCAGCTCCGGGACAGGAGCCTTCAATCAGCCCCAGCATTTT	CASSSGTGAFNQPQHF
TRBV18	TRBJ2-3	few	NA	TGTGCCAGCTCCCTTTTTCGGGATACGCAGTATTTT	CASSLFRDTQYF
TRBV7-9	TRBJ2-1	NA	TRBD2	TGTGCCAGCAGCTTTGCTAGCGGGACGGGTGATGAGCAGTTCTTC	CASSFASGTGDEQFF
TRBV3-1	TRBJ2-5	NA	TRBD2	TGTGCCAGCAGCCAAGGGCTAGCGGGATTCCAAGAGACCCAGTACTTC	CASSQGLAGFQETQYF
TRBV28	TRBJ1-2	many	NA	TGTGCCAGCAGTTTAGGGTTTCTGAAGGGCTACACCTTC	CASSLGFLKGYTF
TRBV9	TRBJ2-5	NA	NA	TGTGCCAGCAGCGTAGCGGAGACCCAGTACTTC	CASSVAETQYF
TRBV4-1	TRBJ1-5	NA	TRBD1	TGCGCCAGCAGCCGGACCCGGGACAGTAGGCAGCCCCAGCATTTT	CASSRTRDSRQPQHF
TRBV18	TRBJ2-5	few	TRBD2	TGTGCCAGCTCACCAGCGGGAGCCATTGAGACCCAGTACTTC	CASSPAGAIETQYF
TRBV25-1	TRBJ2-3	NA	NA	TGTGCCAGCAGTGATCCAGGGGGACACCGGAGGGACACGCAGTATTTT	CASSDPGGHRRDTQYF
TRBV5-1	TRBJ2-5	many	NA	TGCGCCAGCAGCTTGGGAACAGTGCCCTCAGGAGAAGAGACCCAGTACTTC	CASSLGTVPSGEETQYF